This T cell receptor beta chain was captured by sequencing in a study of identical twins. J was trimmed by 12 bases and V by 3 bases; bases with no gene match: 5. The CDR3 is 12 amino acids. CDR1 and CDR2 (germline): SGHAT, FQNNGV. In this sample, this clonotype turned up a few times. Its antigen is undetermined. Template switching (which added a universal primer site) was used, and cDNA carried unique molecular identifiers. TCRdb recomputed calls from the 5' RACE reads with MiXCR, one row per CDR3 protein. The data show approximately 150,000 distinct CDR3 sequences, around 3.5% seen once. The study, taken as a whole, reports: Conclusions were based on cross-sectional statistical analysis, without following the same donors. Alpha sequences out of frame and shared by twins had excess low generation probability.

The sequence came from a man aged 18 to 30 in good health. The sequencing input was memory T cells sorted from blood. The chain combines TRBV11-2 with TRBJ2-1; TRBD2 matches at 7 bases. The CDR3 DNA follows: TGTGCCAGCAGCTTGGAACTAGCGAGGCAGTTCTTC. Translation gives CASSLELARQFF.